This entry describes one T cell receptor beta chain. This entry belongs to a study of blood T cell repertoires in COVID-19. Study-wide context: Acute and convalescent COVID-19 samples came from the United States, Italy and Spain. T cells, B-cell-depleted T cells, or PBMCs supplied cDNA or gDNA.

Trimming removed 6 bases from V and 8 bases from J, with 17 bases in between. Per the germline V gene, CDR1 is MNHEY and CDR2 is SVGAGI. This CDR3 comprises 14 residues. In the source study's methods: By means of reference gene primer amplification, nucleated cell counts were estimated. Clones were sequenced by immunoSEQ multiplex PCR, and TCRdb holds only the in-frame ones, with some missing. V, J and clone size derive from that table, while D and trimming were established from the DNA sequence. The sample lists 50,000 to 70,000 clones, around three quarters occurring once. The sequence derives from a man in his fifties or sixties with acute or convalescent COVID-19. This rearrangement joins TRBV6-5 to TRBJ2-1, with D perhaps TRBD1 (5 bases). Material for sequencing was peripheral blood. The CDR3 here is CASSAPGVGHEQFF. The CDR3 coding sequence is TGTGCCAGCAGCGCCCCAGGAGTGGGGCATGAGCAGTTCTTC.